This entry describes one T cell receptor (beta chain). The clone's antigen remains unknown. Per-base quality was not reported, and no clone a single base away is much larger than it. Each donor gave one peripheral blood draw, averaging roughly 100 mL, which was collected into heparinised tubes. A BD FACSAria II and a panel including CD45RO, CCR7, CD25, CD127, CD95 and CD27 were used to sort naive, central memory, regulatory and stem cell-like memory CD4+ T cells. Every sorted population had a purity above 95%. PBMCs were isolated right away by Lymphoprep density gradient centrifugation and were stained directly, without culture. So that batch effects would be minimized, each experiment stained and sorted samples in pairs, pairing one healthy donor with one patient. The entire isolated RNA was reverse transcribed using the High Capacity cDNA Reverse Transcription Kit, and thus expressed TCRB transcripts were sequenced. Deep immunoSEQ sequencing was applied to naive, central memory and regulatory T cell samples, giving an average of around 3.8 million total reads per sample. Sorted cells were lysed in RLT buffer, and RNA was extracted using DNase-treated RNeasy Micro or Mini kits according to cell number. To prevent cross-contamination, each cell subset was processed individually, whereas patient and healthy donor samples were processed jointly. TCRB sequences were amplified from cDNA with the immunoSEQ multiplex PCR, producing 87-bp fragments spanning the CDR3 region. Sequencing of the amplicons was performed on the Illumina HiSeq platform. The authors' pipeline ran thus. PCR bias was computationally corrected using synthetic template baselines, reads within Hamming distance 2 were collapsed, and singletons that could not be merged were discarded. Reads were aligned to IMGT to assign V, D and J genes, CDR3 length, and insertions or deletions at six rearrangement sites. Clonotype counts were normalized to sorted cell number within each subset before computing true diversity and Gini coefficients with the tcR R package. The overlap coefficient, calculated on TCRB nucleotide sequences, was used to measure repertoire sharing. Drawn from immuneACCESS, this table holds only the in-frame rearrangements with V and J called that TCRdb kept. Clones are partly lost; checked studies trace under half to an unresolved V gene and leave the rest unexplained. V and J calls and clone size are given by that table; D and trimming were obtained from the DNA. The sample has around 280,000 clones on record, around 7.3% of them singletons. The leading ten clones occupy approximately 1% of the sample.

The CDR3 runs 11 amino acids, cysteine and phenylalanine included. This entry keeps only the CDR3 DNA: 33 bases, framed from base 1. CDR1 and CDR2, looked up from the germline V gene, are SQVTM and ANQGSEA. The junction carries 3 bases between V and J, which are trimmed by 5 bases and 0 bases respectively. These data come from a study of beta chain features in type 1 diabetes (dated by TCRdb to the late 2010s). Study-level background: Mean age, gender distribution, total cell number and subset yield did not differ between patients and healthy donors. The study compared TCRB repertoires of sorted circulating CD4+ T cell subsets between recently diagnosed type 1 diabetes patients and matched healthy donors. A total of 85 million to 140 million sorted cells were examined across all samples, and a strong correlation was observed between cell number per subset and RNA yield. Regulatory and stem cell-like memory subsets were obtained from only 8 patients and roughly eight healthy donors, while naive and central memory subsets were obtained from all 30 or so donors. Study-wide conclusions, independent of this receptor: A moderate but significant shortening of TCRB CDR3 length was observed in type 1 diabetes patients in all four CD4+ subsets. Because small numbers of individuals were included in the HLA sub-analyses, any influence of HLA type on TCRB rearrangement was left unresolved. At VDJ recombination sites, patients with type 1 diabetes made fewer insertions and deleted more nucleotides, a pattern implying thymic rearrangement abnormalities. Because cDNA rather than genomic DNA was sequenced, highly expressing activated cells could have been over-represented, although no difference in activation and CD3 levels was found between groups. Shorter templates might have been favored by PCR, but patient and control samples were amplified and corrected together, so both groups would have been affected equally by any skew. Naive, central memory and regulatory TCRB repertoires appeared more similar among patients than among healthy donors.

The TCR comes from a woman in her late teens or twenties in good health. The sequence joins TRBV29-1 to TRBJ2-3, with no reliable assignment of the D segment. The material sequenced was central memory CD4+ T cells from blood. The nucleotide sequence reads as follows: TGCAGCGTTCACAGCACAGATACGCAGTATTTT. Its translation reads: CSVHSTDTQYF.